The sequence of this TCR beta chain was determined in a study of Graves' ophthalmopathy and Graves' hyperthyroidism. About the study: Researchers obtained peripheral blood at initial diagnosis, before any treatment had begun.

General study findings and limits: Classification of ophthalmopathy versus stable hyperthyroidism by a 13-signature model yielded roughly 86% sensitivity and approximately 79% specificity.

Trimming left V 0 bases short and J 4 bases short, with 13 bases between. The germline CDR1 and CDR2 sequences are SGHRS and YFSETQ. CDR3 size: 15 residues. Each diagnosis was determined on the basis of clinical symptoms, serum thyroxine, TRAb, thyroid ultrasound and orbital computed tomography. The sequenced template was RNA, covering the TCR beta CDR3 region. HTBI primers primed a first-round RT-PCR, and a second-round multiplex PCR followed. TCRdb re-analysed the multiplex PCR reads in MiXCR, keeping a single row per CDR3 protein. The sample records 240,000 or so distinct CDR3 sequences, around 50% being singletons. On this clonotype: Its antigen remains unknown.

The specimen sequenced was peripheral blood. The rearrangement joins TRBV5-1 to TRBJ1-2; D gene uncertain. The TCR was taken from an adult man with Graves' ophthalmopathy. The CDR3 DNA reads TGCGCCAGCAGCTTGGTTCGAGGGTCAGGCTATGGCTACACCTTC. Protein product: CASSLVRGSGYGYTF.